This is a list of T cell receptor beta chains from one sample in a study of regulatory T cells in long-lasting Graves disease. From the multiplex PCR reads, TCRdb called clonotypes with MiXCR, one entry per CDR3 protein. The sample carries 370,000 or so distinct CDR3 sequences, around 16% recorded once. These same data were also listed under a study on T cells in Graves' hyperthyroidism and ophthalmopathy.

The specimen comprised peripheral blood mononuclear cells (PBMCs), sampled at new diagnosis, from a patient treated with antithyroid drugs. The receptors come from a woman between 18 and 29 years old with Graves disease. CDR3s include the opening cysteine and the closing phenylalanine or tryptophan. The size of a clone is reported for some rows only, either as once, few or many, or as a class for expanded clones.

many	TRBV12-3/TRBV12-4	TRBJ1-5	CASSPNRRPQHF
NA	TRBV6-5	TRBJ2-7	CASSYLTTSTKQYF
NA	TRBV28	TRBJ2-3	CASSSRGGPDTQYF
NA	TRBV14	TRBJ1-4	CASSQDGAELNEKLFF
few	TRBV20-1	TRBJ2-7	CSARTGEPYEQYF
few	TRBV25-1	TRBJ1-2	CASSSTGQGVSGYTF
many	TRBV3-1	TRBJ2-7	CASSLMTGTYEQYF
once	TRBV20-1	TRBJ1-5	CSARTTGSSQPQHF
many	TRBV7-2	TRBJ2-3	CASSFAPGGADTQYF
many	TRBV3-1	TRBJ1-5	CASSPTYNQPQHF
many	TRBV30	TRBJ1-1	CAWSVGLPTEAFF
NA	TRBV14	TRBJ1-1	CASSHPAGFSTEAFF
many	TRBV20-1	TRBJ2-7	CSAPLTHEQYF
few	TRBV9	TRBJ2-1	CASSVGGRANEQFF
many	TRBV5-6	TRBJ2-1	CASSLPRLAGSVNEQFF
many	TRBV7-3	TRBJ2-2	CASGGAPGELFF
many	TRBV20-1	TRBJ2-1	CSAELAGGPYEQFF
many	TRBV2	TRBJ2-7	CASSEGLAGGNEQYF
NA	TRBV27	TRBJ2-5	CASSSAGGQETQYF
NA	TRBV9	TRBJ2-2	CASSVDLGTGELFF
NA	TRBV15	TRBJ1-5	CATSDRALGQPRHF
many	TRBV14	TRBJ2-7	CASSLSGQGLPYEQYF
many	TRBV6-1	TRBJ2-5	CASSEAVGLDGTQYF
many	TRBV10-1	TRBJ1-1	CASSDGGRTEAFF
few	TRBV29-1	TRBJ2-7	CSVEEGRGYEQYF
many	TRBV11-2	TRBJ1-1	CASSLASGGNTEAFF
many	TRBV5-1	TRBJ2-1	CASSWPVNEQFF
few	TRBV25-1	TRBJ2-6	CASSGGGLRSGANVLTF
many	TRBV5-6	TRBJ2-1	CASTGGGTSASLLGNNEQFF